These T cell receptor beta chains were read from a single sample in a study of blood T cell repertoires in COVID-19. TCRdb keeps only in-frame clones here, not all; method: immunoSEQ multiplex PCR. The sample consists of 95,000 to 150,000 clones, about two thirds of them appearing once. Specimen: peripheral blood. These TCRs come from a human donor with acute or convalescent COVID-19. The donor label of this sample is uncertain. Both conserved end residues are trimmed from each CDR3. Only some rows state a clone size, as once, few, many or a class for expanded clones.

J gene: TRBJ2-7
V gene: TRBV19
clone size: NA
CDR3 protein: ASSTLQGAYEQY

J gene: TRBJ2-1
V gene: TRBV9
clone size: NA
CDR3 protein: ASSGIAGGKF

J gene: TRBJ1-2
V gene: TRBV5-1
clone size: NA
CDR3 protein: ASSLASGQLSVSYGYT

J gene: TRBJ1-5
V gene: TRBV23-1
clone size: NA
CDR3 protein: ASSHSGTGRGCGNQPQH

J gene: TRBJ2-2
V gene: TRBV7-2
clone size: NA
CDR3 protein: ASSPGTLNTGELF

J gene: TRBJ2-1
V gene: TRBV12-3/TRBV12-4
clone size: NA
CDR3 protein: ASSPTGSEQF

J gene: TRBJ2-7
V gene: TRBV28
clone size: NA
CDR3 protein: ASSAAGGNSYEQY

J gene: TRBJ1-2
V gene: TRBV5-1
clone size: NA
CDR3 protein: ASSTGQGVYGYT

J gene: TRBJ2-7
V gene: TRBV18
clone size: NA
CDR3 protein: ASSPSPRSGEQY

J gene: TRBJ1-1
V gene: TRBV27
clone size: NA
CDR3 protein: ASSPNRGDTEAF

J gene: TRBJ1-3
V gene: TRBV13
clone size: NA
CDR3 protein: ASSSRQAVSGNTIY

J gene: TRBJ2-5
V gene: TRBV6-5
clone size: NA
CDR3 protein: ASSYSAGGIETQY

J gene: TRBJ2-1
V gene: TRBV10-1
clone size: NA
CDR3 protein: ASSDWASGHEQF

J gene: TRBJ1-5
V gene: TRBV24-1
clone size: NA
CDR3 protein: ATSEGLLEAQH

J gene: TRBJ1-5
V gene: TRBV6-1
clone size: NA
CDR3 protein: ASSEVRVTQPQH

J gene: TRBJ2-7
V gene: TRBV27
clone size: NA
CDR3 protein: ASSSWTGVYEQY

J gene: TRBJ1-1
V gene: TRBV5-1
clone size: many
CDR3 protein: ASSLVPGGYTEAF

J gene: TRBJ1-5
V gene: TRBV28
clone size: NA
CDR3 protein: ASRAGGNSNQPQH

J gene: TRBJ1-1
V gene: TRBV2
clone size: NA
CDR3 protein: ASTPPQGRITEAF

J gene: TRBJ1-1
V gene: TRBV6-2/TRBV6-3
clone size: NA
CDR3 protein: ASSSPGTRNTEAF